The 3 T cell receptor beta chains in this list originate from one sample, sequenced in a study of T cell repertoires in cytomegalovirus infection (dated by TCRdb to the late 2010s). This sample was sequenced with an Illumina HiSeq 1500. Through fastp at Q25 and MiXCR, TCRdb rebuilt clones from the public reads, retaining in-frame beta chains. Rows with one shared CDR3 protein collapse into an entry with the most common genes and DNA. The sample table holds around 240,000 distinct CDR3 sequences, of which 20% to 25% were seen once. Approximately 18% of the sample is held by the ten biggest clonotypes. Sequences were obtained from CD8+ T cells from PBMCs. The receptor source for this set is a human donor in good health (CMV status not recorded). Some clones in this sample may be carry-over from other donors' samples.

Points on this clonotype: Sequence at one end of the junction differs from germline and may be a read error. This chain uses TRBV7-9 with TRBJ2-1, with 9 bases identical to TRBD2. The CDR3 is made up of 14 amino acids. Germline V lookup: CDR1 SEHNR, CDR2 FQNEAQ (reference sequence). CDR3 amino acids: CASSSLAGFNKQFF. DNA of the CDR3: TGTGCCAGCAGCTCTCTAGCGGGGTTCAATAAGCAGTTCTTC.

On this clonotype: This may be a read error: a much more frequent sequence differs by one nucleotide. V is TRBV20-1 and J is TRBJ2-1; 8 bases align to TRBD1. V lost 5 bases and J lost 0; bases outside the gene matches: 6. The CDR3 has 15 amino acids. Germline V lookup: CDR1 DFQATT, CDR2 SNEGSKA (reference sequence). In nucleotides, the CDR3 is TGCAGTGCTTTACCTACAGGGGGCTCCTACAATGAGCAGTTCTTC. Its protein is CSALPTGGSYNEQFF.

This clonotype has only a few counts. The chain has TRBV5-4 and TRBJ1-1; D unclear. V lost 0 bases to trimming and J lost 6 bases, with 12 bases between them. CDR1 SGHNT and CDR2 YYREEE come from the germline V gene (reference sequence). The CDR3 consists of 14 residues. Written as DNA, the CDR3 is TGTGCCAGCAGCTTGGAATCGTTTGATGCTGAAGCTTTCTTT. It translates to CASSLESFDAEAFF.